These 2 T cell receptor beta chains originate from one sample sequenced in a study of shared clonotypes between healthy human individuals. Data came from immunoSEQ multiplex PCR; TCRdb stores just in-frame clones and leaves some out. Of hundreds of thousands of clones in the sample, approximately 96% were seen once. Selected positively for CCR7 and CD45RO-negative, naive CD8 cells excluded terminally differentiated effector memory CD45RA+ cells. Sequenced: naive CD8+ T cells sorted from blood. Every receptor here comes from a woman aged 25-40 years in good health.

The rearrangement joins TRBV28 to TRBJ2-7, with 12 bases that match TRBD2. The CDR3 runs to 15 residues. Germline V lookup: CDR1 MDHEN, CDR2 SYDVKM. J lost 3 bases, V lost 4 bases, and 4 bases had no gene match. The CDR3 DNA follows: TGTGCCAGCAGTTCCGGACTAGCGGGGAGCTACGAGCAGTACTTC. This translates into CASSSGLAGSYEQYF.

The chain employs TRBV19 and TRBJ2-3, with no clear D. Trimming took 2 bases from V and 6 from J, leaving 12 bases between them. The CDR3 totals 14 residues. The V gene's germline CDR1 is LNHDA and CDR2 SQIVND (reference sequence). The CDR3 is CASSISGPQDTQYF. CDR3 sequence (DNA): TGTGCCAGTAGTATATCCGGCCCTCAGGATACGCAGTATTTT. The full variable domain, completed using reference TRBV19 and TRBJ2-3, is DGGITQSPKYLFRKEGQNVTLSCEQNLNHDAMYWYRQDPGQGLRLIYYSQIVNDFQKGDIAEGYSVSREKKESFPLTVTSAQKNPTAFYLCASSISGPQDTQYFGPGTRLTVL.